This is a list of T cell receptor beta chains from one sample in a study of regulatory T cells in long-lasting Graves disease. A single record per CDR3 protein comes from TCRdb applying MiXCR to the multiplex PCR reads. The top ten clones hold roughly a tenth of a sample with roughly 500,000 distinct CDR3 sequences, approximately 13% of them seen once. These data were also reused for a study on T cells in Graves' hyperthyroidism and ophthalmopathy.

The specimen was peripheral blood mononuclear cells (PBMCs), collected at new diagnosis, from a patient treated with antithyroid drugs. All receptors derive from a man aged 25 to 40 with Graves disease. The CDR3 runs from the conserved cysteine through the conserved F or W. A D gene is named only where the DNA matches it firmly. For some rows the clone size is stated as once, few or many, or as a class when expanded; others skip it.

v_call,clone_size,j_call,d_call,cdr3_aa,cdr3_nt
TRBV20-1,many,TRBJ1-1,-,CSAGQLHTEAFF,TGCAGTGCGGGACAACTGCACACTGAAGCTTTCTTT
TRBV28,many,TRBJ1-2,TRBD1,CASVDGTGVGYGYTF,TGTGCCAGCGTTGATGGGACAGGTGTGGGCTATGGCTACACCTTC
TRBV11-2,many,TRBJ2-3,-,CASSLDPALTDTQYF,TGTGCCAGCAGCTTAGATCCGGCCTTAACAGATACGCAGTATTTT
TRBV15,-,TRBJ2-7,-,CATSRGGVEQYF,TGTGCCACCAGCAGAGGAGGGGTCGAGCAGTACTTC
TRBV7-8,few,TRBJ2-4,-,CASSSRTSGPADF,TGTGCCAGCAGCTCGCGTACTTCAGGCCCAGCGGACTTC
TRBV19,many,TRBJ1-5,TRBD1,CASTQTGDFQNQPQHF,TGTGCCAGTACCCAGACAGGGGACTTTCAAAATCAGCCCCAGCATTTT
TRBV7-9,-,TRBJ2-4,TRBD2,CASSNPIAGWEDIQYF,TGTGCCAGCAGCAACCCGATAGCGGGTTGGGAAGACATTCAGTACTTC
TRBV10-2,-,TRBJ1-5,TRBD1,CASSYQGASNQPQHF,TGCGCCAGCAGCTACCAGGGGGCCAGTAATCAGCCCCAGCATTTT
TRBV20-1,many,TRBJ2-1,TRBD2,CSASILAGAYEQFF,TGCAGTGCTAGTATCCTAGCGGGAGCCTATGAGCAGTTCTTC
TRBV11-3,many,TRBJ2-3,TRBD2,CASSHGAGVGGTDTQYF,TGTGCCAGCAGCCACGGAGCGGGAGTAGGAGGCACAGATACGCAGTATTTT
TRBV5-1,many,TRBJ2-5,TRBD1,CASSSRDRGGETQYF,TGTGCCAGCAGTTCCCGGGACAGGGGAGGGGAGACCCAGTACTTC
TRBV27,many,TRBJ2-6,-,CASSPGWRSGANVLTF,TGTGCCAGCAGCCCCGGATGGCGTTCTGGGGCCAACGTCCTGACTTTC
TRBV9,many,TRBJ1-1,TRBD1,CASTTGGTEAFF,TGTGCCAGCACCACAGGGGGCACTGAAGCTTTCTTT
TRBV20-1,-,TRBJ2-1,-,CSARDHRAGFGNEQFF,TGCAGTGCTAGAGATCACAGGGCAGGATTCGGCAATGAGCAGTTCTTC
TRBV28,-,TRBJ2-1,-,CASTSSLAISYNEQFF,TGTGCCAGCACTTCTTCTCTAGCGATCTCCTACAATGAGCAGTTCTTC
TRBV11-2,-,TRBJ2-1,TRBD2,CASSSTGLAGPNEQFF,TGTGCCAGCAGCTCGACCGGACTAGCGGGACCCAATGAGCAGTTCTTC
TRBV12-3/TRBV12-4,many,TRBJ1-1,-,CASIIGRGNTEAFF,TGTGCCAGTATAATTGGACGCGGGAACACTGAAGCTTTCTTT
TRBV12-3/TRBV12-4,many,TRBJ1-1,-,CASSTGQTYTEAFF,TGTGCCAGCAGTACTGGACAGACCTACACTGAAGCTTTCTTT
TRBV2,many,TRBJ1-2,-,CASKRDATYGYTF,TGTGCCAGCAAAAGGGACGCGACTTATGGCTACACCTTC
TRBV25-1,few,TRBJ2-6,-,CASRPNYRVAGANVLTF,TGTGCCAGCAGACCCAATTACAGGGTGGCTGGGGCCAACGTCCTGACTTTC
TRBV30,many,TRBJ1-5,-,CAWSAVGIQPQHF,TGTGCCTGGAGTGCGGTCGGGATCCAGCCCCAGCATTTT
TRBV20-1,many,TRBJ1-2,-,CSARDKTLIYGYTF,TGCAGTGCTAGAGATAAGACACTGATTTATGGCTACACCTTC
TRBV5-1,few,TRBJ2-5,-,CASSLGVAKETQYF,TGCGCCAGCAGCTTGGGGGTGGCCAAAGAGACCCAGTACTTC
TRBV28,many,TRBJ2-3,TRBD2,CASSSYLRLAGVSPSTDTQYF,TGTGCCAGCAGTTCTTATCTCAGACTAGCGGGAGTGTCTCCTAGCACAGATACGCAGTATTTT
TRBV5-1,many,TRBJ2-6,TRBD2,CASSTSLAGTGANVLTF,TGCGCCAGCAGCACCTCCTTAGCGGGTACTGGGGCCAACGTCCTGACTTTC
TRBV30,-,TRBJ1-4,-,CAWSDGTGRANEKLFF,TGTGCCTGGAGTGACGGCACAGGGCGAGCTAATGAAAAACTGTTTTTT
TRBV30,few,TRBJ2-5,-,CAWSVQTGLPDDQYF,TGTGCCTGGAGTGTTCAGACTGGACTCCCAGATGACCAGTACTTC
TRBV6-2/TRBV6-3,-,TRBJ1-3,-,CASSFQGTLSGNTIYF,TGTGCCAGCAGTTTCCAGGGGACCCTCTCTGGAAACACCATATATTTT
TRBV2,many,TRBJ1-2,-,CASSEGGGGTKGYTF,TGTGCCAGCAGTGAAGGAGGAGGGGGGACAAAGGGCTACACCTTC
TRBV30,many,TRBJ2-7,-,CACSTWLPGYEQYF,TGTGCCTGTTCGACATGGTTGCCTGGGTACGAGCAGTACTTC
TRBV20-1,-,TRBJ2-4,TRBD1,CSARDLQGAMYQDIQYF,TGCAGTGCTAGAGATCTTCAGGGGGCGATGTATCAAGACATTCAGTACTTC
TRBV12-3/TRBV12-4,many,TRBJ2-2,-,CASTTGTGKTGELFF,TGTGCCAGCACCACCGGGACGGGGAAGACCGGGGAGCTGTTTTTT
TRBV5-1,many,TRBJ2-2,-,CASSLQDTGELFF,TGCGCCAGCAGCTTGCAAGACACCGGGGAGCTGTTTTTT
TRBV9,few,TRBJ2-7,-,CASSPRGYPSEQYF,TGTGCCAGCAGCCCTAGAGGCTACCCCAGTGAGCAGTACTTC
TRBV19,-,TRBJ1-2,-,CASSIKGGEGYGYTF,TGTGCCAGTAGTATAAAAGGGGGAGAGGGCTATGGCTACACCTTC
TRBV20-1,-,TRBJ2-4,TRBD1,CSARGRGSKNIQCF,TGCAGTGCTAGGGGCAGGGGGAGCAAAAACATTCAGTGCTTC
TRBV10-1,few,TRBJ1-1,-,CASSESSGVTEAFF,TGCGCCAGCAGTGAGTCGAGTGGGGTAACTGAAGCTTTCTTT
TRBV27,many,TRBJ2-2,-,CASSFGGFGTGELFF,TGTGCCAGCAGTTTTGGCGGGTTCGGTACCGGGGAGCTGTTTTTT
TRBV28,many,TRBJ1-5,-,CASSSGAPLMRQPQHF,TGTGCCAGCAGTTCAGGGGCACCCTTGATGCGTCAGCCCCAGCATTTT
TRBV7-9,many,TRBJ2-5,-,CASSTRSGQETQYF,TGTGCCAGCAGCACCCGGAGCGGCCAAGAGACCCAGTACTTC
TRBV20-1,many,TRBJ2-7,TRBD2,CSANGREGLYEQYF,TGCAGTGCGAACGGGCGGGAGGGTCTTTACGAGCAGTACTTC
TRBV6-2/TRBV6-3,many,TRBJ2-7,TRBD1,CASSRGAYGTGEWYEQYF,TGTGCCAGCAGTCGAGGAGCATACGGGACAGGGGAATGGTACGAGCAGTACTTC